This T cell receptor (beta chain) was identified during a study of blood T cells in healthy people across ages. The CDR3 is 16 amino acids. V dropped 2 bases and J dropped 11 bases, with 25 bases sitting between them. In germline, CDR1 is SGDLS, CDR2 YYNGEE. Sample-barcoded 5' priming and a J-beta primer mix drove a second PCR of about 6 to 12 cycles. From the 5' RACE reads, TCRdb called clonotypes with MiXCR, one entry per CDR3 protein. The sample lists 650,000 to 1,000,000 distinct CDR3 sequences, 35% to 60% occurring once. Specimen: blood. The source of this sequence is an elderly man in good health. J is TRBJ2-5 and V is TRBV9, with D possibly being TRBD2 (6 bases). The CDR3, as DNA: TGTGCCAGCAGCGTGCGAGGAACGGGAGCTTGGGATGAGCAGTACTTC. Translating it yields CASSVRGTGAWDEQYF.